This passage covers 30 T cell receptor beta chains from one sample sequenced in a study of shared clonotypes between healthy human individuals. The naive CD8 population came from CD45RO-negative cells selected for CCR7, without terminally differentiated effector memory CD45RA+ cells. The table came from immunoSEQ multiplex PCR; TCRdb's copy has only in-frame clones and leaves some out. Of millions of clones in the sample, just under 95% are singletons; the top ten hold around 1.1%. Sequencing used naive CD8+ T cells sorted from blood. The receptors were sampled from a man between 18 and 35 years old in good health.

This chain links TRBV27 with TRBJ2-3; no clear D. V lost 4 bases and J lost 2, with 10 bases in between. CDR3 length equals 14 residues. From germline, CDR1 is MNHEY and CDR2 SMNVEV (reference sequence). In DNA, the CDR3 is TGTGCCAGCAGTTCTACGGACGCCACAGATACGCAGTATTTT. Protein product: CASSSTDATDTQYF.

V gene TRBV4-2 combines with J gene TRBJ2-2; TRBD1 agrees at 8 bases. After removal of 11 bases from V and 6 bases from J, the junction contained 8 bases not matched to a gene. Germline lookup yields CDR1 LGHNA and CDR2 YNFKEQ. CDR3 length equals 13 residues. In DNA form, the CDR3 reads TGTGCCGGGGGACAGGTGGGCGCCGGGGAGCTGTTTTTT. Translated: CAGGQVGAGELFF.

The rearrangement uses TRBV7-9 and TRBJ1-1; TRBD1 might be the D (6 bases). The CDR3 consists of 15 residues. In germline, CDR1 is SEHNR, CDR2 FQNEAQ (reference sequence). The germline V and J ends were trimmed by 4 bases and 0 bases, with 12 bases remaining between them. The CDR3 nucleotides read TGTGCCAGCAGCTCAGGGCAGGGGATGAACACTGAAGCTTTCTTT. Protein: CASSSGQGMNTEAFF.

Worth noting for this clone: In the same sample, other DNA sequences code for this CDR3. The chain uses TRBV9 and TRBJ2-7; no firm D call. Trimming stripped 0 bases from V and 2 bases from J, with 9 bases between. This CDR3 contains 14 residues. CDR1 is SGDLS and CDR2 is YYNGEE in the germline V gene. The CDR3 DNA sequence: TGTGCCAGCAGCGTAGGACCAGGCCCCTACGAGCAGTACTTC. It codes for CASSVGPGPYEQYF.

CDR3 bases: TGTGCCAGCAGCTTATATGAGGGGACCAGCTACGAGCAGTACTTC. Encoded protein: CASSLYEGTSYEQYF. The V gene is TRBV7-2, the J gene TRBJ2-7; tentatively, D is TRBD1 or TRBD2 (5 bases each). The V gene lost 2 bases and the J gene lost 3 bases, with 14 bases spanning the gap. Germline V gives CDR1 SGHTA, CDR2 FQGNSA. The CDR3 is 15 amino acids.

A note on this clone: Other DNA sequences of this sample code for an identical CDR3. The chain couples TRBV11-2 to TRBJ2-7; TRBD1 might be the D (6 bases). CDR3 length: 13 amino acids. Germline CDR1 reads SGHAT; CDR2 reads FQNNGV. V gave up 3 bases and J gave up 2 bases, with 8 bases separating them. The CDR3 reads CASSLWGPYEQYF. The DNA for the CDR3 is TGTGCCAGCAGCTTGTGGGGGCCCTACGAGCAGTACTTC.

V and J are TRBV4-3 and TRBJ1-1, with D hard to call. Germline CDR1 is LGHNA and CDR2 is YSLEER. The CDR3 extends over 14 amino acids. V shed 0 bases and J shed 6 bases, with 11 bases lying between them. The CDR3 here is CASSQDVGPAEAFF. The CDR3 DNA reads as TGCGCCAGCAGCCAAGATGTAGGGCCCGCTGAAGCTTTCTTT.

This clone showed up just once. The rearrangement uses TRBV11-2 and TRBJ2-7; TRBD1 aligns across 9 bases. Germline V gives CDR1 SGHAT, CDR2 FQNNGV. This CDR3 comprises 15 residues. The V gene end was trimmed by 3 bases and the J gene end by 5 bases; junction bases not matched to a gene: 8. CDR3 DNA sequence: TGTGCCAGCAGCTTTGGGCCGGGACAGGGAAACGAGCAGTACTTC. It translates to CASSFGPGQGNEQYF.

The CDR3 reads CATSRPGQMGYGYTF. The CDR3 nucleotides read TGTGCCACCAGCAGACCGGGACAGATGGGCTATGGCTACACCTTC. The chain has TRBV15 and TRBJ1-2, with 7 bases aligning to TRBD1. Per the germline V gene, CDR1 is LNHNV and CDR2 is YYDKDF (reference sequence). The CDR3 sequence is 15 residues long. With 2 bases clipped from V and 4 bases from J, the junction kept 7 bases outside the gene matches.

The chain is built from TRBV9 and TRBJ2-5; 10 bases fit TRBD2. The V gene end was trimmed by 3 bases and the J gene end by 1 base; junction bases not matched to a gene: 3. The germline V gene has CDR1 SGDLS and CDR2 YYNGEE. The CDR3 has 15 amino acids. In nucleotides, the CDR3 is TGTGCCAGCAGCGGGAGCGGGAGGGTCCAAGAGACCCAGTACTTC. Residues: CASSGSGRVQETQYF.

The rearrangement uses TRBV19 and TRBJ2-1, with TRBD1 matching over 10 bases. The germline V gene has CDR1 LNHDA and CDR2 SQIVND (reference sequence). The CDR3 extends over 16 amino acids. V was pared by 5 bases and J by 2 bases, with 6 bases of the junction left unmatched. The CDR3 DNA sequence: TGTGCCAGTAGTGTGGGAGGGACAGGGGCCTACAATGAGCAGTTCTTC. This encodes CASSVGGTGAYNEQFF.

CDR3 loop: CATATASTDTQYF. CDR3 sequence (DNA): TGTGCCACAGCCACAGCTAGCACAGATACGCAGTATTTT. The genes are TRBV7-6 and TRBJ2-3, with D unresolved. V lost 10 bases and J lost 0, with 11 bases in between. The germline V gene encodes CDR1 SGHVS and CDR2 FNYEAQ. This CDR3 region has 13 residues.

The CDR3 loop is CATGLGDEQFF. The CDR3 DNA sequence: TGTGCCACCGGACTAGGGGACGAGCAGTTCTTC. The V call is TRBV6-5, the J call TRBJ2-1, with 7 bases identical to TRBD2. CDR3 length: 11 residues. V lost 10 bases and J lost 10; bases outside the gene matches: 7. The germline V gene has CDR1 MNHEY and CDR2 SVGAGI.

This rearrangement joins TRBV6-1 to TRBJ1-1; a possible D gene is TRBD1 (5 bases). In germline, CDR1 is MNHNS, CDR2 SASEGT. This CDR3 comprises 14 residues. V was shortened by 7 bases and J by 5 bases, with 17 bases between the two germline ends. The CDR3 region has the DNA TGTGCCAGCACCTACTGGGGGTCGAGAACTGAAGCTTTCTTT. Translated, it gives CASTYWGSRTEAFF.

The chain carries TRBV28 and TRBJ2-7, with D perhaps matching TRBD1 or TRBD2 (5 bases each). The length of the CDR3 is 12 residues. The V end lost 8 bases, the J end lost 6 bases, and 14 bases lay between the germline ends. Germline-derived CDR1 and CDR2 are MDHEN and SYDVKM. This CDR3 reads CASLGAFAEQYF. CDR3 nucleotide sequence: TGTGCCAGCCTCGGGGCGTTCGCCGAGCAGTACTTC.

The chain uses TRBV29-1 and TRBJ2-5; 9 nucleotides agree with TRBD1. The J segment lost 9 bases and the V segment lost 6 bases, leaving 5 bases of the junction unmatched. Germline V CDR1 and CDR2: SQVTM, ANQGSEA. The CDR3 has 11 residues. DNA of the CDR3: TGCAGCGTGCGTAGACAGGGGGCCCAGTACTTC. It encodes CSVRRQGAQYF.

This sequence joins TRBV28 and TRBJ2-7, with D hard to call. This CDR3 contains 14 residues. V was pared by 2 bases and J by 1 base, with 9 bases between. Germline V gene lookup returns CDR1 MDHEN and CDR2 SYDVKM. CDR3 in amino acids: CASSLTGLSYEQYF. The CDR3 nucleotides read TGTGCCAGCAGTTTAACGGGCCTGTCCTACGAGCAGTACTTC.

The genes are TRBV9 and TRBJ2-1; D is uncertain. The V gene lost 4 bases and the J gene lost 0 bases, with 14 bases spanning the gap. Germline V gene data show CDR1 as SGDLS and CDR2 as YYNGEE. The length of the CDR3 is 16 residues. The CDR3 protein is CASSPRLLSSYNEQFF. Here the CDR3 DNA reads TGTGCCAGCAGCCCCCGACTTTTGAGCTCCTACAATGAGCAGTTCTTC.

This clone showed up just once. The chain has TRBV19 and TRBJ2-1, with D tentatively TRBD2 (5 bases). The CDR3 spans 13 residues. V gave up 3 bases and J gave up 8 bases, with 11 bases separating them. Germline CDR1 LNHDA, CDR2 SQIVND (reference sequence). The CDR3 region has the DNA TGTGCCAGTAGTATGACGGAGGTCGATGAGCAGTTCTTC. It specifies CASSMTEVDEQFF.

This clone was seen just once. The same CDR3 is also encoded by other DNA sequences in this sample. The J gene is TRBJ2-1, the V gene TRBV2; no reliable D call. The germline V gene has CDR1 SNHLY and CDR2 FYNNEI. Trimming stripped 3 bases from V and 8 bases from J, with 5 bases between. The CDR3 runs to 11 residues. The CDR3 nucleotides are TGTGCCAGCAGTGAGTGGGATGAGCAGTTCTTC. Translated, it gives CASSEWDEQFF.

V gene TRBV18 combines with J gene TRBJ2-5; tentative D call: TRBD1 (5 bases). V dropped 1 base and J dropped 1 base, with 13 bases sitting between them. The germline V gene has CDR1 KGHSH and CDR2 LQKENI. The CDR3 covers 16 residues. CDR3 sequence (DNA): TGTGCCAGCTCACCACTTGTGGGGCCCGGCCAAGAGACCCAGTACTTC. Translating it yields CASSPLVGPGQETQYF.

As DNA, the CDR3 is TGTGCCAGCAGCTTGGGGGTCAGGGCCACCCCGGGGGAGCAGTACTTC. It translates to CASSLGVRATPGEQYF. V and J are TRBV5-4 and TRBJ2-7; D might be TRBD1 or TRBD2, each matching 5 bases. V gave up 0 bases and J gave up 7 bases, with 20 bases separating them. CDR1 is SGHNT and CDR2 is YYREEE in the germline V gene (reference sequence). The CDR3 length is 16 residues.

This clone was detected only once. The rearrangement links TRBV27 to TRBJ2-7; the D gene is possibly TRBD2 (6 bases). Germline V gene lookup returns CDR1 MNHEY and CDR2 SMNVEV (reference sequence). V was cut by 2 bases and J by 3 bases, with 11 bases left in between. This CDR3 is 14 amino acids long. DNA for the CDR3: TGTGCCAGCAGTTTAGGAGGGGCCGACTACGAGCAGTACTTC. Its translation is CASSLGGADYEQYF.

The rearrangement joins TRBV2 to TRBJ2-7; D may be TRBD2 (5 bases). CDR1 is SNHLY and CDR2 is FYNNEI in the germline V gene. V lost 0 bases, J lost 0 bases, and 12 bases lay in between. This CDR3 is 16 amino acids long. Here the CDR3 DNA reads TGTGCCAGCAGTGAAGCGAACGCTGGGAGCTCCTACGAGCAGTACTTC. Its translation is CASSEANAGSSYEQYF. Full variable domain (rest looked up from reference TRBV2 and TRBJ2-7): EPEVTQTPSHQVTQMGQEVILRCVPISNHLYFYWYRQILGQKVEFLVSFYNNEISEKSEIFDDQFSVERPDGSNFTLKIRSTKLEDSAMYFCASSEANAGSSYEQYFGPGTRLTVT.

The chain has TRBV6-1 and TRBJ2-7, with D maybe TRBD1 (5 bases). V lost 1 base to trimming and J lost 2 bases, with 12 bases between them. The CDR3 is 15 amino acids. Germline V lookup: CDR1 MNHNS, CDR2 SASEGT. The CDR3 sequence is CASSEGAGYTYEQYF. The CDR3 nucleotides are TGTGCCAGCAGTGAAGGAGCAGGGTACACCTACGAGCAGTACTTC.

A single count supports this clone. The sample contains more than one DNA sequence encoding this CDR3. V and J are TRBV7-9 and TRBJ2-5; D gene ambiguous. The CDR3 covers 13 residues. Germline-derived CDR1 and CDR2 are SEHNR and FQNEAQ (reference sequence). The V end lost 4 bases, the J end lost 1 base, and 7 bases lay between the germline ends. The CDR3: CASSSGFQETQYF. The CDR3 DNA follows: TGTGCCAGCAGCTCCGGATTCCAAGAGACCCAGTACTTC.

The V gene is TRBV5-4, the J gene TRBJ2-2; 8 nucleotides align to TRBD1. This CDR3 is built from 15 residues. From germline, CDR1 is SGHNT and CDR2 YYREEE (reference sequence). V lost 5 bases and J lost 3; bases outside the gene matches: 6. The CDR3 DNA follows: TGTGCCAGCAGGCCAGGGGGCGTGGACACCGGGGAGCTGTTTTTT. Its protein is CASRPGGVDTGELFF. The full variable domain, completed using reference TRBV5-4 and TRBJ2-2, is ETGVTQSPTHLIKTRGQQVTLRCSSQSGHNTVSWYQQALGQGPQFIFQYYREEENGRGNFPPRFSGLQFPNYSSELNVNALELDDSALYLCASRPGGVDTGELFFGEGSRLTVL.

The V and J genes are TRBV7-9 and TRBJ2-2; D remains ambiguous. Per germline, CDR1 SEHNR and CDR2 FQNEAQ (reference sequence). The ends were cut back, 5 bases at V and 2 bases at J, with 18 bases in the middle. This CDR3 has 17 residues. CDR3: CASSPDPRFSNTGELFF. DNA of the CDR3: TGTGCCAGCAGCCCGGATCCACGTTTCTCCAACACCGGGGAGCTGTTTTTT.

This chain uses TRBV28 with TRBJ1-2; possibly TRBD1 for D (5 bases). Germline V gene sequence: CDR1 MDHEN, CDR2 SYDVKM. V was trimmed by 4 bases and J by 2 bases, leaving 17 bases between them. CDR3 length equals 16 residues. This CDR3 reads CASSSPRGTLNYGYTF. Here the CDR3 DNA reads TGTGCCAGCAGTTCCCCTCGCGGGACCCTAAACTATGGCTACACCTTC.

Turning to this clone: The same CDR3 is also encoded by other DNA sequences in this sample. The CDR3 DNA is TGTGCCAGCAGCCCGGGTTACGAGCAGTACTTC. This sequence encodes CASSPGYEQYF. This chain uses TRBV7-9 with TRBJ2-7; D gene uncertain. This CDR3 has 11 amino acids. Looked up from germline, CDR1 is SEHNR and CDR2 is FQNEAQ (reference sequence). Deletions cut 5 bases from V and 4 bases from J, with 6 bases between.